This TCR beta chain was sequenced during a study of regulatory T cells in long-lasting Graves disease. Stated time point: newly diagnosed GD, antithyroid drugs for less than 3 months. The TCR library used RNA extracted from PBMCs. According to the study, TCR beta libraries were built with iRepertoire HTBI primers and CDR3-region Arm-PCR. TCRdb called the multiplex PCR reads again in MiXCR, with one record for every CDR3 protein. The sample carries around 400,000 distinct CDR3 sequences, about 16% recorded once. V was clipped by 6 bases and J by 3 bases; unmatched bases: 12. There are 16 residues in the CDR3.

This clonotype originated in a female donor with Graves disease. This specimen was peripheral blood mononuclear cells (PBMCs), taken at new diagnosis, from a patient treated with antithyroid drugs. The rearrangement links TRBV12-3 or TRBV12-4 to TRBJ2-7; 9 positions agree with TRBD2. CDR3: CASSHHSGSANYEQYF. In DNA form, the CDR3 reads TGTGCCAGCAGCCACCATAGCGGGAGTGCAAACTACGAGCAGTACTTC.